Many counts were recorded for the clone carrying this TCR beta chain. Its antigen is not identified. The data belong to a study of T cell repertoires in cytomegalovirus infection. Study-level background: Indications of both CMV infection and matching HLA type were provided by public TCR beta signatures. Broader study findings: Cumulative public TCR beta family frequency identified carriers of CMV plus the relevant HLA.

The V gene's germline CDR1 is SEHNR and CDR2 FQNEAQ (reference sequence). The V segment lost 2 bases and the J segment 6 bases; nucleotides outside the gene matches: 5. CDR3 length: 14 amino acids. TCRdb re-analysed the reads in MiXCR, keeping a single row per CDR3 protein. The table records 65,000 to 95,000 distinct CDR3 sequences, roughly 3.5% of them present only once. The sample comprised PBMCs. The TCR sequence derives from a human donor in good health (CMV status not recorded). Some clones in this sample may be carry-over from other donors' samples. The rearrangement uses TRBV7-9 and TRBJ1-1; 8 positions match TRBD1. This chain's CDR3 is CASSLPGGDAEAFF. CDR3 nucleotide sequence: TGTGCCAGCAGCTTACCAGGGGGCGACGCTGAAGCTTTCTTT.